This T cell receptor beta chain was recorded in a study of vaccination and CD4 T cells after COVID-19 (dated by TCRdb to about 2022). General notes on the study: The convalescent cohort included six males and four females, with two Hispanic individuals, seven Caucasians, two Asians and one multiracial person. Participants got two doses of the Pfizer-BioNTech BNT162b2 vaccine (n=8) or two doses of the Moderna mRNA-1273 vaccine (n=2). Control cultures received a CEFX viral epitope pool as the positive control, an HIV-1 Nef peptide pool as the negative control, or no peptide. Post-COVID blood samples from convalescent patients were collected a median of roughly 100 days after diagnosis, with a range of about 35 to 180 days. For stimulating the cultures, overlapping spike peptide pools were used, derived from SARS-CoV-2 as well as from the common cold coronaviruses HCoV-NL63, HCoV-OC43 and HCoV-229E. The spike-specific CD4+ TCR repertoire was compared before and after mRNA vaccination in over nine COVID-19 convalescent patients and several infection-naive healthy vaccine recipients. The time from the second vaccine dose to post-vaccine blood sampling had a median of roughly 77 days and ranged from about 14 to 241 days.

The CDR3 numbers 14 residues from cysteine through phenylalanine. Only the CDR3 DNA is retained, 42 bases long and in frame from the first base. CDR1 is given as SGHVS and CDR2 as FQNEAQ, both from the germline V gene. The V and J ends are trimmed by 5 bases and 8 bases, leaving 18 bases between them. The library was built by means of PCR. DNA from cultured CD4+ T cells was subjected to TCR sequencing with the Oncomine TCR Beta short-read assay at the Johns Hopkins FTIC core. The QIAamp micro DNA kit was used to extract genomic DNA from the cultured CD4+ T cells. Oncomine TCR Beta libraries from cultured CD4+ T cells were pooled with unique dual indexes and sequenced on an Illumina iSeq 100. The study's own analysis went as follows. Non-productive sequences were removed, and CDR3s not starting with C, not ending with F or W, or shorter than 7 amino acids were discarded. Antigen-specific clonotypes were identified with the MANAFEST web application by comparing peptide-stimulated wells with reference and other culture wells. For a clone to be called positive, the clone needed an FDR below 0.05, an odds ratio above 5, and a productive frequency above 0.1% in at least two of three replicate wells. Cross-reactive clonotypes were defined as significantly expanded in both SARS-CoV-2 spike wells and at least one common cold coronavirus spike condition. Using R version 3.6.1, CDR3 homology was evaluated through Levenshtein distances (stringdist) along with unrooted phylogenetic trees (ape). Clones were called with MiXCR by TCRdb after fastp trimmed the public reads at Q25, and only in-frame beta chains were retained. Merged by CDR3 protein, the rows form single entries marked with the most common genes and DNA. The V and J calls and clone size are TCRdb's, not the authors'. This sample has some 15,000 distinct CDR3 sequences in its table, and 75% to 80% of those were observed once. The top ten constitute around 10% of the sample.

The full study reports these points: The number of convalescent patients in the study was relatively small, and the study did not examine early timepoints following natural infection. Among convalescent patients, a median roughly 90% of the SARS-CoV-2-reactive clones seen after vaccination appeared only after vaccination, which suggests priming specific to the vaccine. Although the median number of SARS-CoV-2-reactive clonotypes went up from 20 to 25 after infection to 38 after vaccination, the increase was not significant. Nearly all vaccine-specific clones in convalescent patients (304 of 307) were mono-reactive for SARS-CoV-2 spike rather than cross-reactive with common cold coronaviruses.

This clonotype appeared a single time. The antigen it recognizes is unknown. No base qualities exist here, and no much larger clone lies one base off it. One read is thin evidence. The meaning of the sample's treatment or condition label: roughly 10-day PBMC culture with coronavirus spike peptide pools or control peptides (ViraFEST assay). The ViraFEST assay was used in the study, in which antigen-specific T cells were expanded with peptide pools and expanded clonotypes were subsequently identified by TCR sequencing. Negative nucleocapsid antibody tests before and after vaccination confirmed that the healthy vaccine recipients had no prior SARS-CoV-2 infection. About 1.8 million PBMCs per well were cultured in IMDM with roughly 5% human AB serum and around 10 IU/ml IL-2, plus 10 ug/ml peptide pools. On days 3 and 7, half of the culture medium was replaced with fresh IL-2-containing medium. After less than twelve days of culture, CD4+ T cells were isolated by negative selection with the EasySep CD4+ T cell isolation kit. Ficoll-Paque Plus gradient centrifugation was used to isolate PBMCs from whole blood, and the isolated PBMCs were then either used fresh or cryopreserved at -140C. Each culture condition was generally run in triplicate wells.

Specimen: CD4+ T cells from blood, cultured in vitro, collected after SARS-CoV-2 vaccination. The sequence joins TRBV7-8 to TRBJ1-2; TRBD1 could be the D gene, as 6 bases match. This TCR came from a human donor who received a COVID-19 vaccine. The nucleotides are TGTGCCAGCAGCGTCAACAGGGAGAGTAGCGGCTACACCTTC. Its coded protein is CASSVNRESSGYTF.